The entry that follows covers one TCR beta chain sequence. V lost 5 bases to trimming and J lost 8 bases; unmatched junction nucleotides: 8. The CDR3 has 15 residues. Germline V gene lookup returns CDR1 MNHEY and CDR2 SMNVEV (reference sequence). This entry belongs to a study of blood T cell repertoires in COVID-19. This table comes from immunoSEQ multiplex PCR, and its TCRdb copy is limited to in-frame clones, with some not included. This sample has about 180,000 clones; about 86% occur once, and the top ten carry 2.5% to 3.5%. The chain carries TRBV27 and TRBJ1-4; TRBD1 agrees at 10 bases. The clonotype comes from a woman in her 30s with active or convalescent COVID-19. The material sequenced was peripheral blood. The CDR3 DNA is TGTGCCAGCAGTCTAACAGACAGGGGGCTGGAAAAACTGTTTTTT. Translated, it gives CASSLTDRGLEKLFF.